Detailed here is one T cell receptor (beta chain). As it was prepared, the TCRbeta library received unique molecular identifiers. Each CDR3 protein is one row after TCRdb ran MiXCR on the PCR reads. The table records a few hundred thousand distinct CDR3 sequences, around 27% of them present only once. Germline V gene data show CDR1 as SGHVS and CDR2 as FQNEAQ. Trimming removed 2 bases at V and 0 bases at J, with 8 bases between. The CDR3 loop spans 14 amino acids. This record comes from a study of T-cell reconstitution after alpha-beta-depleted transplantation in children. The sample here was PBMCs, taken before TCRalphabeta/CD19-depleted stem cell transplant. The TCR originated in a boy in the first two years of life with Wiskott-Aldrich syndrome, due to receive a stem cell transplant. The chain uses TRBV7-8 and TRBJ2-7, with D uncertain. The CDR3 DNA sequence: TGTGCCAGCAGCTTAATTAGCCCCTCCTACGAGCAGTACTTC. It encodes CASSLISPSYEQYF.